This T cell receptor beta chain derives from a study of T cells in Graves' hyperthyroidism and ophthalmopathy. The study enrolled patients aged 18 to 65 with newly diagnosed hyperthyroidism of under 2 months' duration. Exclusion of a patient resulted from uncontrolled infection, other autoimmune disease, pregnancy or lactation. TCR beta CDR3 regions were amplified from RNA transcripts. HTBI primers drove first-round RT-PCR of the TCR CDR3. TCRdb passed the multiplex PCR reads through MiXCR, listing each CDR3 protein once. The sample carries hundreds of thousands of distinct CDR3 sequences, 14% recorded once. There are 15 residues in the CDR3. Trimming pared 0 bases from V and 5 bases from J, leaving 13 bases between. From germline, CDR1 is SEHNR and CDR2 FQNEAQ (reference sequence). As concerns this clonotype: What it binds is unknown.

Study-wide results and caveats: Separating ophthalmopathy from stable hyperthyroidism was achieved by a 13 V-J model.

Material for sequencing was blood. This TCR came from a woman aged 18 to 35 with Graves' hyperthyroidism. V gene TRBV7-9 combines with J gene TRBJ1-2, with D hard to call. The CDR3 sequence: CASSLASGRKYGYTF. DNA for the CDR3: TGTGCCAGCAGCTTAGCGTCGGGCCGAAAATATGGCTACACCTTC.